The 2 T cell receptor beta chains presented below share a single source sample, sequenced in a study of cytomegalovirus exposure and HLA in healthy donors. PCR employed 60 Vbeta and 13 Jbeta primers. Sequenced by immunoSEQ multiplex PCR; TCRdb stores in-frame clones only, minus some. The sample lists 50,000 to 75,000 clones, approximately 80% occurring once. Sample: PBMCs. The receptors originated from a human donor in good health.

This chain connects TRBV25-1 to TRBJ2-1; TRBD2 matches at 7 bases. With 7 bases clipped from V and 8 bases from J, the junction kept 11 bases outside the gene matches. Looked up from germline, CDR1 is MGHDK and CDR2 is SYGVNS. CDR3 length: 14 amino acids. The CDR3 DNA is TGTGCCAGCAAGATTGTGGGAGGGAGGGATGAGCAGTTCTTC. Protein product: CASKIVGGRDEQFF.

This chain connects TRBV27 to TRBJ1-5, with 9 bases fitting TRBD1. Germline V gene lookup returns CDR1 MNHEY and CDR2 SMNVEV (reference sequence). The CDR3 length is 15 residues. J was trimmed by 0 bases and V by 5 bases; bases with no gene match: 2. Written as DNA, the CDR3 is TGTGCCAGCAGTGACAGGGGGTATAGCAATCAGCCCCAGCATTTT. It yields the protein CASSDRGYSNQPQHF.